This TCR beta chain was captured in a study of T cell responses to AZD1222 COVID-19 vaccine. General study findings and limits: After the peak T cell response, and only then, were repertoires sampled.

Regarding this clone: Its antigen is still unknown.

The germline V and J ends were trimmed by 0 bases and 5 bases, with 9 bases remaining between them. Germline CDR1 reads SGHTA; CDR2 reads FQGTGA. This CDR3 spans 14 amino acids. Generated by immunoSEQ multiplex PCR, the TCRdb table keeps only in-frame clones and is missing some. The data contain nearly 110,000 clones, roughly 90% of them singletons. The V call is TRBV7-3, the J call TRBJ2-3; D not certain. The sequence was obtained from an adult in good health. The input for sequencing was peripheral blood, taken on day 0 of AZD1222 vaccination. In nucleotides, the CDR3 is TGTGCCAGCAGCTTAACCCCGACTGGAGATACGCAGTATTTT. Protein: CASSLTPTGDTQYF.